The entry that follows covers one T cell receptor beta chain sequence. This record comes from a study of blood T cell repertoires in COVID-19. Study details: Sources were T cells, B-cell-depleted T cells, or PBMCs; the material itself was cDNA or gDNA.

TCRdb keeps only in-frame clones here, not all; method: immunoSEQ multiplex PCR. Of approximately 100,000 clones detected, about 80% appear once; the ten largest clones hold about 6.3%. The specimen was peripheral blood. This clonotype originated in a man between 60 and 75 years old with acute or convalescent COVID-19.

CDR3 in amino acids: CASSTGFWNTEAFF. As DNA, the CDR3 is TGTGCCAGTAGTACCGGGTTCTGGAACACTGAAGCTTTCTTT. This chain links TRBV19 with TRBJ1-1, with D unresolved. V dropped 4 bases and J dropped 1 base, with 10 bases sitting between them. The CDR3 loop spans 14 amino acids. Germline values: CDR1 LNHDA, CDR2 SQIVND (reference sequence).